The T cell receptor (beta chain) under discussion was sequenced for a study of identical twins. Study-level results: Alpha sequences out of frame and shared by twins had excess low generation probability.

This clonotype has ten or more counts. No antigen is known for it. CDR3 size: 15 residues. Trimming cost V 3 bases and J 7 bases; bases outside gene matches: 7. Via MiXCR, TCRdb re-called the 5' RACE reads, giving one row per CDR3 protein. The profile covers nearly 900,000 distinct CDR3 sequences, with 9% to 15% appearing a single time and around 1.5% taken by the ten largest. These data are also associated with another study on yellow fever vaccine responses in identical twins.

The sequencing input was PBMCs. The receptor was derived from a woman in her late teens or twenties in good health. The genes are TRBV12-3 or TRBV12-4 and TRBJ2-1; 9 nucleotides agree with TRBD2. CDR3 region: CASSFAGGPWNEQFF. The CDR3 DNA reads as TGTGCCAGCAGTTTTGCGGGAGGGCCCTGGAATGAGCAGTTCTTC.